What follows are 30 T cell receptor beta chains derived from one specimen sequenced in a study of response to subunit inactivated influenza vaccine. Using its own MiXCR run on the RT-PCR reads, TCRdb lists one record per CDR3 protein. The repertoire consists of around 850,000 distinct CDR3 sequences, with less than 20% occurring once and the leading ten covering about a tenth. Sample: PBMCs from blood, taken about 5 days after vaccination. The receptors stem from a man aged 50 to 60 who received an inactivated influenza vaccine.

Written as DNA, the CDR3 is TGCGCCAGCAACACTGGAGGAGGCTATGGCTACACCTTC. Encoded protein: CASNTGGGYGYTF. The chain has TRBV5-1 and TRBJ1-2; D call uncertain. The CDR3 runs to 13 residues. The germline CDR1 and CDR2 sequences are SGHRS and YFSETQ. With 6 bases removed from V and 4 bases from J, the gap between germline ends came to 13 bases. Combining the CDR3 with reference TRBV5-1 and TRBJ1-2 gives the whole variable domain KAGVTQTPRYLIKTRGQQVTLSCSPISGHRSVSWYQQTPGQGLQFLFEYFSETQRNKGNFPGRFSGRQFSNSRSEMNVSTLELGDSALYLCASNTGGGYGYTFGSGTRLTVV.

This clonotype occurred a few times. The rearrangement links TRBV29-1 to TRBJ1-4; D call uncertain. Trimming took 6 bases from V and 1 from J, leaving 9 bases between them. Germline CDR1 SQVTM, CDR2 ANQGSEA. This CDR3 comprises 13 residues. The CDR3 bases are TGCAGCGTAGCAAGCAGAACTAATGAAAAACTGTTTTTT. This codes for CSVASRTNEKLFF.

This clonotype has only a few counts. V and J are TRBV4-2 and TRBJ2-7, with D perhaps matching TRBD2 (5 bases). Trimming removed 0 bases from V and 1 base from J, with 13 bases in between. The CDR3 is made up of 16 amino acids. Germline CDR1 and CDR2: LGHNA and YNFKEQ. The CDR3 coding sequence is TGTGCCAGCAGCCAAGATTCGGCTAGCCCATCCTACGAGCAGTACTTC. This sequence encodes CASSQDSASPSYEQYF.

This chain uses TRBV11-3 with TRBJ2-1; 8 nucleotides agree with TRBD1. Germline CDR1 reads SGHNT; CDR2 reads YENEEA. The CDR3 runs 15 residues. Trimming removed 1 base from V and 7 bases from J; junction bases left unmatched: 6. The CDR3 is CASSLGTGTQNEQFF. CDR3 bases: TGTGCCAGCAGCTTAGGGACAGGGACACAGAATGAGCAGTTCTTC.

This clonotype came up many times. This chain uses TRBV20-1 with TRBJ2-7; no firm D call. The CDR3 contains 11 residues. V lost 1 base, J lost 3 bases, and 4 bases lay in between. Germline CDR1 and CDR2: DFQATT and SNEGSKA (reference sequence). CDR3 DNA: TGCAGTGCTAGAGTGAACTACGAGCAGTACTTC. It translates to CSARVNYEQYF.

This clonotype showed up just a few times. This chain connects TRBV20-1 to TRBJ2-3; 7 nucleotides align to TRBD2. The CDR3 is made up of 15 amino acids. The germline gives CDR1 DFQATT, CDR2 SNEGSKA (reference sequence). The ends lost 5 bases at V and 5 bases at J; junction bases unmatched: 13. The CDR3 region is CSAPGDYTDLDTQYF. The DNA of the CDR3 is TGCAGTGCTCCCGGGGACTACACGGATCTAGATACGCAGTATTTT.

This chain connects TRBV5-6 to TRBJ2-3; D possibly corresponds to TRBD2 (5 bases). The CDR3 covers 18 residues. The V and J ends lost 0 bases and 0 bases respectively, with 17 bases between them. Germline CDR1 SGHDT, CDR2 YYEEEE. The CDR3 DNA follows: TGTGCCAGCAGCTTGGGTACCCCGCTTCAGCGGAGCACAGATACGCAGTATTTT. The encoded protein is CASSLGTPLQRSTDTQYF.

This rearrangement joins TRBV7-9 to TRBJ2-7; either TRBD1 or TRBD2 may fit D (5 bases each). The CDR3 totals 15 residues. Germline V lookup: CDR1 SEHNR, CDR2 FQNEAQ (reference sequence). Trimming took 5 bases from V and 2 from J, leaving 16 bases between them. The CDR3 DNA is TGTGCCAGCAGCGGGGGTCTCGCGTCAACCTACGAGCAGTACTTC. Residues: CASSGGLASTYEQYF. The whole variable domain, filled in from reference TRBV7-9 and TRBJ2-7, reads DTGVSQNPRHKITKRGQNVTFRCDPISEHNRLYWYRQTLGQGPEFLTYFQNEAQLEKSRLLSDRFSAERPKGSFSTLEIQRTEQGDSAMYLCASSGGLASTYEQYFGPGTRLTVT.

The CDR3 reads CSAPSQSLSMNTEAFF. The CDR3 nucleotides read TGCAGTGCTCCTAGCCAGTCCTTATCCATGAACACTGAAGCTTTCTTT. V gene TRBV20-1 combines with J gene TRBJ1-1; no clear D. This CDR3 has 16 residues. V shed 5 bases and J shed 0 bases, with 19 bases lying between them. Germline V gives CDR1 DFQATT, CDR2 SNEGSKA (reference sequence).

This clonotype was seen only a few times. The J gene is TRBJ2-7, the V gene TRBV29-1, with D unresolved. Germline values: CDR1 SQVTM, CDR2 ANQGSEA. The CDR3 loop spans 12 amino acids. Trimming took off 6 bases at V and 5 bases at J, with 14 bases between the two ends. This chain's CDR3 is CSVSVGSHEQYF. In DNA form, the CDR3 reads TGCAGCGTGTCCGTGGGGTCCCACGAGCAGTACTTC.

There are a few counts of this clonotype. The chain couples TRBV19 to TRBJ2-1; 15 bases are shared with TRBD2. This CDR3 region has 17 residues. The junction had 9 bases not matched to a gene; V was cut back by 4 bases and J by 8 bases. The V gene's germline CDR1 is LNHDA and CDR2 SQIVND (reference sequence). In DNA, the CDR3 is TGTGCCAGTAGTACTTGGACTAGCGGGAGGGGGGCCTATGAGCAGTTCTTC. This translates into CASSTWTSGRGAYEQFF.

This clonotype was seen ten or more times. This chain uses TRBV20-1 with TRBJ2-7; 10 bases are shared with TRBD2. V dropped 2 bases and J dropped 6; count of bases not matched to a gene: 7. This CDR3 has 14 residues. Germline lookup yields CDR1 DFQATT and CDR2 SNEGSKA (reference sequence). For the CDR3, the DNA is TGCAGTGCTAGATTAAGCGGGGGGGCCAGCGAGCAGTACTTC. Translated: CSARLSGGASEQYF.

CDR3 in amino acids: CASTDAYSGANVLTF. Here the CDR3 DNA reads TGTGCCAGCACAGACGCCTACTCTGGGGCCAACGTCCTGACTTTC. This chain links TRBV6-1 with TRBJ2-6, with D unclear. CDR3 length equals 15 residues. Germline CDR1 and CDR2: MNHNS and SASEGT. The ends were cut back, 7 bases at V and 0 bases at J, with 10 bases in the middle.

J is TRBJ2-7 and V is TRBV3-1; a possible D gene is TRBD2 (6 bases). Germline V gives CDR1 LGHDT, CDR2 YNNKEL (reference sequence). The CDR3 length is 15 residues. With 8 bases removed from V and 0 bases from J, the gap between germline ends came to 17 bases. CDR3 nucleotides: TGTGCCAGCCATCTTGATGGGAGGAGCTCCTACGAGCAGTACTTC. Translation gives CASHLDGRSSYEQYF.

The CDR3 bases are TGTGCCACCAGCCGACCGACAGGGCTGAAGTATCAGCCCCAGCATTTT. Translation gives CATSRPTGLKYQPQHF. The chain has TRBV15 and TRBJ1-5, with 7 nucleotides matching TRBD1. J gave up 5 bases and V 5 bases, and 12 bases lay outside the gene matches. The CDR3 is 16 residues long. Per the germline V gene, CDR1 is LNHNV and CDR2 is YYDKDF (reference sequence).

There are many counts of this clonotype. The DNA for the CDR3 is TGTGCCACCAGGAGAGGGGATAATCAGCCCCAGCATTTT. It encodes CATRRGDNQPQHF. The chain carries TRBV24-1 and TRBJ1-5; the D gene is possibly TRBD1 (5 bases). CDR3 length: 13 amino acids. Germline V gives CDR1 KGHDR, CDR2 SFDVKD. V shed 7 bases and J shed 4 bases, with 10 bases lying between them.

The chain carries TRBV5-1 and TRBJ2-3; D uncertain. V lost 0 bases and J 3 bases, leaving 11 bases between the germline ends. This CDR3 is 15 amino acids long. Per the germline V gene, CDR1 is SGHRS and CDR2 is YFSETQ. CDR3 residues: CASSLAGHSTDTQYF. CDR3 DNA sequence: TGCGCCAGCAGCTTGGCCGGGCATAGTACAGATACGCAGTATTTT.

The J gene is TRBJ2-3, the V gene TRBV12-3 or TRBV12-4; D is uncertain. This CDR3 region has 13 residues. V was cut by 5 bases and J by 4 bases, with 10 bases left in between. The CDR3 nucleotides are TGTGCCAGCAGTCCCCTCTTCGCAGATACGCAGTATTTT. It codes for CASSPLFADTQYF.

The genes are TRBV4-3 and TRBJ2-7, with 11 bases fitting TRBD2. Germline CDR1 LGHNA, CDR2 YSLEER. The V segment lost 0 bases and the J segment 6 bases; nucleotides outside the gene matches: 10. CDR3 length: 17 amino acids. The CDR3 spells CASSQDTTSGRRAEQYF. The CDR3 DNA reads TGCGCCAGCAGCCAAGATACCACTAGCGGGAGACGGGCCGAGCAGTACTTC.

This clonotype was counted between two and nine times. This chain joins TRBV6-5 and TRBJ2-3, with D possibly TRBD1 on 5 matching bases. CDR1 MNHEY and CDR2 SVGAGI come from the germline V gene. CDR3 size: 12 residues. Trimming cost V 6 bases and J 6 bases, with 10 bases left between them. The CDR3 nucleotides read TGTGCCAGCAGAGTAGGGGCGGATACGCAGTATTTT. It encodes CASRVGADTQYF.

The chain uses TRBV20-1 and TRBJ2-7; 8 nucleotides match TRBD2. Germline assignment: CDR1 DFQATT and CDR2 SNEGSKA (reference sequence). CDR3 length: 16 residues. Trimming removed 2 bases from V and 6 bases from J; junction bases left unmatched: 15. CDR3 sequence: CSARPIGGVQLFEQYF. Here the CDR3 DNA reads TGCAGTGCTAGACCCATCGGGGGGGTTCAACTTTTCGAGCAGTACTTC.

This clonotype was counted at least ten times. The chain recombines TRBV12-3 or TRBV12-4 with TRBJ2-2; D is possibly TRBD2 (5 bases). The CDR3 is 15 residues long. The V and J ends lost 1 base and 5 bases respectively, with 11 bases between them. The CDR3 DNA reads as TGTGCCAGCAGTTTAGGAGGGTATGAAACCGGGGAGCTGTTTTTT. Residues: CASSLGGYETGELFF.

CDR3 DNA sequence: TGTGCCAGCAGCTCGGGACTCAGAGATACGCAGTATTTT. This encodes CASSSGLRDTQYF. The chain combines TRBV11-2 with TRBJ2-3; D is perhaps TRBD2 (6 bases). Germline V gene data show CDR1 as SGHAT and CDR2 as FQNNGV. V shed 4 bases and J shed 5 bases, with 10 bases lying between them. The CDR3 totals 13 residues.

This clonotype was picked up a small number of times. V and J are TRBV12-3 or TRBV12-4 and TRBJ2-7; D not certain. The CDR3 consists of 14 residues. Between the trimmed V and J ends, which lost 10 bases and 3 bases, there was a span of 19 bases. CDR3 sequence reads: CATSTRDGFYEQYF. The CDR3, as DNA: TGTGCCACCTCTACCCGAGACGGATTCTACGAGCAGTACTTC.

Many counts were recorded for this clonotype. The DNA is omitted, as the CDR3 cannot be located on it reliably, and the CDR3 follows TCRdb's listing. The chain is built from TRBV12-3 or TRBV12-4 and TRBJ1-1. Counting both end residues, the CDR3 totals 16 amino acids. This chain's CDR3 is CASSFLAGASNTEAFF.

The J gene is TRBJ2-5, the V gene TRBV12-3 or TRBV12-4, with D tentatively TRBD1 (5 bases). The CDR3 has 14 amino acids. Trimming shortened V by 3 bases and J by 5 bases, and 13 bases separated the two germline ends. For the CDR3, the DNA is TGTGCCAGCAGTTTCGGCAGGGCGAGGGAGACCCAGTACTTC. It specifies CASSFGRARETQYF.

V and J are TRBV7-9 and TRBJ1-5; unclear D gene. CDR3 length: 13 residues. From germline, CDR1 is SEHNR and CDR2 FQNEAQ (reference sequence). Trimming stripped 4 bases from V and 5 bases from J, with 9 bases between. CDR3 loop: CASSWGPDQPQHF. The CDR3 nucleotides read TGTGCCAGCAGCTGGGGTCCAGATCAGCCCCAGCATTTT.

The genes are TRBV27 and TRBJ2-3; D perhaps matches TRBD1 (5 bases). CDR3 length: 14 amino acids. V shed 7 bases and J shed 5 bases, with 16 bases lying between them. Germline V gene sequence: CDR1 MNHEY, CDR2 SMNVEV (reference sequence). CDR3 nucleotides: TGTGCCAGCAAAGGGCGTTACCAGGGAGATACGCAGTATTTT. Its protein is CASKGRYQGDTQYF.

The chain couples TRBV4-2 to TRBJ2-1, with TRBD2 matching 11 bases. CDR1 and CDR2 (germline): LGHNA, YNFKEQ. The CDR3 is 16 amino acids. V lost 2 bases to trimming and J lost 6 bases; unmatched junction nucleotides: 6. The CDR3 sequence: CASSQYSGRAINEQFF. DNA of the CDR3: TGTGCCAGCAGCCAATATAGCGGGAGGGCCATCAATGAGCAGTTCTTC.

In regard to this clonotype: Given a much more abundant clone one base away, this may be a read error. For the CDR3, the DNA is TGTGCCAGCAGTTTTGCACGTCGGGGGGAGCAGTTCTTC. It specifies CASSFARRGEQFF. The chain has TRBV12-3 or TRBV12-4 and TRBJ2-1; perhaps TRBD2 as D (6 bases). The CDR3 totals 13 residues. V lost 3 bases and J 10 bases, leaving 13 bases between the germline ends.